Detailed here is one T cell receptor (beta chain). The germline gives CDR1 SGHDT, CDR2 YYEEEE. CDR3 length equals 14 residues. The J segment lost 6 bases and the V segment lost 4 bases, leaving 10 bases of the junction unmatched. The PCR employed 60 Vbeta primers together with 13 Jbeta primers. This table comes from immunoSEQ multiplex PCR, and its TCRdb copy is limited to in-frame clones, with some not included. The sample includes over 100,000 clones. The data were obtained in a study of cytomegalovirus exposure and HLA in healthy donors. Source material: PBMCs. The sequence derives from a man between 18 and 29 years old in good health and CMV-seronegative. This sequence joins TRBV5-6 and TRBJ2-7; 7 bases map to TRBD2. The CDR3 loop is CASSPGLVWREQYF. The CDR3 bases are TGTGCCAGCAGCCCCGGACTAGTTTGGCGCGAGCAGTACTTC. Together with reference TRBV5-6 and TRBJ2-7, the CDR3 gives the full variable domain: DAGVTQSPTHLIKTRGQQVTLRCSPKSGHDTVSWYQQALGQGPQFIFQYYEEEERQRGNFPDRFSGHQFPNYSSELNVNALLLGDSALYLCASSPGLVWREQYFGPGTRLTVT.